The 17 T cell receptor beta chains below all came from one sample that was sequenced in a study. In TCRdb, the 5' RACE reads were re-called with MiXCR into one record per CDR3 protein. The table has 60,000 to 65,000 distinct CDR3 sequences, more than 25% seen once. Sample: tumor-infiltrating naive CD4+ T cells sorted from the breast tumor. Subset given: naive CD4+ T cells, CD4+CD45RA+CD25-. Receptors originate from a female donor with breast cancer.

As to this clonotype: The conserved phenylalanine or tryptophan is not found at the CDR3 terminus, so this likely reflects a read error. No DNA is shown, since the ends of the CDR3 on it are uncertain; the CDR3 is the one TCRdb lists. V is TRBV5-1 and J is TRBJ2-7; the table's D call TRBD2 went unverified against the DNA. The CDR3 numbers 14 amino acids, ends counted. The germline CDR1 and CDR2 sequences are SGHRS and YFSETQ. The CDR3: CASSGGTSGTEQHL.

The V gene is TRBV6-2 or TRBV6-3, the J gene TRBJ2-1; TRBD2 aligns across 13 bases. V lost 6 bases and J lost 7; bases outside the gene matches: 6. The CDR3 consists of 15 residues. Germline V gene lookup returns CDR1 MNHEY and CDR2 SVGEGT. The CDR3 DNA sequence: TGTGCCAGCAGAACGACTAGCGGGAGGCCGAATGAGCAGTTCTTC. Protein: CASRTTSGRPNEQFF.

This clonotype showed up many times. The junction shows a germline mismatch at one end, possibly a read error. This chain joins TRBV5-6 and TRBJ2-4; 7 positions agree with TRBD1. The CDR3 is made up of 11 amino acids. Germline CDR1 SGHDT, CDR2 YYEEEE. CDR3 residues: CASSRQGDLVF. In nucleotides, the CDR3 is TGTGCCAGCAGCCGACAGGGAGATTTGGTCTTC.

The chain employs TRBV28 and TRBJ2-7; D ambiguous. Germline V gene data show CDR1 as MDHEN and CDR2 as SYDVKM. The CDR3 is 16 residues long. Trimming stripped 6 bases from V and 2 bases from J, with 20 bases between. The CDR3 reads CASSYIGPPTPYEQYF. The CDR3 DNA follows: TGTGCCAGCAGCTACATAGGACCCCCGACACCCTACGAGCAGTACTTC.

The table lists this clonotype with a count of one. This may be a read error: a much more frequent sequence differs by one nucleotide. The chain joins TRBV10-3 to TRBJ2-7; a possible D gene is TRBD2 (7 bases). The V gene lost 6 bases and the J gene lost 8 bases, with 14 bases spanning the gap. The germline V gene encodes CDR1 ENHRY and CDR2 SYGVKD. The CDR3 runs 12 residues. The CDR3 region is CAIRSKGGKQYF. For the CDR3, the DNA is TGTGCCATCAGGAGTAAGGGGGGGAAGCAGTACTTC.

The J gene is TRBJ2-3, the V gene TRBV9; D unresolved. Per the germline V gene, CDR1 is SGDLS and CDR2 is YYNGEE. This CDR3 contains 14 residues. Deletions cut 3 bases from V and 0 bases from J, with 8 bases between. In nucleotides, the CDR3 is TGTGCCAGCAGCGAGGCACCTAGCACAGATACGCAGTATTTT. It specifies CASSEAPSTDTQYF.

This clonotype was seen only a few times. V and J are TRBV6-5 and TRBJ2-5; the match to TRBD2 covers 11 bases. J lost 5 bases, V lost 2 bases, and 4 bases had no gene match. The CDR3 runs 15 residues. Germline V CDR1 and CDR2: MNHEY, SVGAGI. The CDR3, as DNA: TGTGCCAGCAGTTACGGGACTAGCGGTCGGGAGACCCAGTACTTC. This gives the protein CASSYGTSGRETQYF.

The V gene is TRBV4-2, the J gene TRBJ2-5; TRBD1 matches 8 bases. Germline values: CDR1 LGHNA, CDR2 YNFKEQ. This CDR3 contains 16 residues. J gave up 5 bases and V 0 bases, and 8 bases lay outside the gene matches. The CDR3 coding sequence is TGTGCCAGCAGCCAAGATGTCGCCAGGGGGCGGGAGACCCAGTACTTC. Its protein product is CASSQDVARGRETQYF.

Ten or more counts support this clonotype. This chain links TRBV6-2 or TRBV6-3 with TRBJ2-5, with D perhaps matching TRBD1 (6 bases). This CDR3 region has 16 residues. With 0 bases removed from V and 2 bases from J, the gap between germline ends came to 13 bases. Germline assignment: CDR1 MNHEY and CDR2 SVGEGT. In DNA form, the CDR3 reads TGTGCCAGCAGTTACTCGGGCAGGGGCGGACAAGAGACCCAGTACTTC. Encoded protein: CASSYSGRGGQETQYF.

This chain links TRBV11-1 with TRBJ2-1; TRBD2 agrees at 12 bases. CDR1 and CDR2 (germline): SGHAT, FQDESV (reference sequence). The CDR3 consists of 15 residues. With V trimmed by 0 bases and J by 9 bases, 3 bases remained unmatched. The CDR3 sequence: CASSLALAGGTEQFF. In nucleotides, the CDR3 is TGTGCCAGCAGCTTAGCACTAGCGGGAGGAACTGAGCAGTTCTTC.

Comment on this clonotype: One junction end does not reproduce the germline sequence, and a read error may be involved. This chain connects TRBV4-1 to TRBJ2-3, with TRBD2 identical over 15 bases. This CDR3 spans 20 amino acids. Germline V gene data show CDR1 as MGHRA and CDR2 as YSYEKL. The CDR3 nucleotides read TGCGCCAGCAGCCAACCGGGACTAGCGGGAGGAGACGGAAACACAGCTACGCAGTATTTT. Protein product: CASSQPGLAGGDGNTATQYF.

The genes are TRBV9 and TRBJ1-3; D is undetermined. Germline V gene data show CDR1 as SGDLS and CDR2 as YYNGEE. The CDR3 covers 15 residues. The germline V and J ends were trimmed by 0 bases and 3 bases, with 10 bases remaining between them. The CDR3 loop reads CASSVDPSIGNTIYF. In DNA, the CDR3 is TGTGCCAGCAGCGTAGACCCCTCGATTGGAAACACCATATATTTT.

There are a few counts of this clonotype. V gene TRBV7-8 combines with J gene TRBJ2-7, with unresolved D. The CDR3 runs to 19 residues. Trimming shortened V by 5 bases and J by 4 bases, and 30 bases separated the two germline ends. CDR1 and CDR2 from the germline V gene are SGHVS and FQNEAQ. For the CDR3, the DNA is TGTGCCAGCAGCGTCCTCCCCACAACGCAGCTCCTCCCCTATTACGAGCAGTACTTC. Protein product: CASSVLPTTQLLPYYEQYF.

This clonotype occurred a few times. In DNA, the CDR3 is TGTGCCAGCAGCCTCGAACCGGGGGGTAATGAAAAACTGTTTTTT. Encoded protein: CASSLEPGGNEKLFF. The chain combines TRBV2 with TRBJ1-4; D is possibly TRBD1 (5 bases). The ends were cut back, 6 bases at V and 4 bases at J, with 15 bases in the middle. Germline V lookup: CDR1 SNHLY, CDR2 FYNNEI. The CDR3 runs 15 residues.

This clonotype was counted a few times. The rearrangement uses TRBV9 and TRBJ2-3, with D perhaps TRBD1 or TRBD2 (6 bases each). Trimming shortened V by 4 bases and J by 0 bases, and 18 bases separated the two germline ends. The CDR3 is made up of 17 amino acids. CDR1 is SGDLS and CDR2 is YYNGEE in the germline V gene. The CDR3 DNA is TGTGCCAGCAGCCCACCCACCGGGGGCGGAAGCACAGATACGCAGTATTTT. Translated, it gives CASSPPTGGGSTDTQYF.

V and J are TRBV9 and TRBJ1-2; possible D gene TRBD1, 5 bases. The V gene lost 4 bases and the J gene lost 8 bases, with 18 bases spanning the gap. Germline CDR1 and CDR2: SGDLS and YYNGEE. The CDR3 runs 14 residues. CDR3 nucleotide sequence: TGTGCCAGCAGCCGGGGCCGGTGGACCGACGGCTACACCTTC. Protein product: CASSRGRWTDGYTF.

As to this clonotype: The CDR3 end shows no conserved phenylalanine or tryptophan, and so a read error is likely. The DNA of the CDR3 is TGTGCCAGCAGCCCCCGCGCCGAGACCCAGTACTCC. Its protein product is CASSPRAETQYS. The rearrangement links TRBV11-1 to TRBJ2-5; no clear D. This CDR3 region has 12 residues. In germline, CDR1 is SGHAT, CDR2 FQDESV (reference sequence). The V and J ends lost 5 bases and 5 bases respectively, with 9 bases between them.